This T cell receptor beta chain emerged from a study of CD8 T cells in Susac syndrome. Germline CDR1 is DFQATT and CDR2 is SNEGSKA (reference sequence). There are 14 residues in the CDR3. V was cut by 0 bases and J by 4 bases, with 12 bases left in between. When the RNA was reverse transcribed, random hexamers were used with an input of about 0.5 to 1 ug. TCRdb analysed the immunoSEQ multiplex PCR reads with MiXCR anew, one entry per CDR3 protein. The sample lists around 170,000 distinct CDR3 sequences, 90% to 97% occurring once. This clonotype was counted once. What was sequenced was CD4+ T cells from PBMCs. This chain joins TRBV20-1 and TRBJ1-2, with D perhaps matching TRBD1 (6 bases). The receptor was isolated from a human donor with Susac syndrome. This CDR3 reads CSAREPGAAYGYTF. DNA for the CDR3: TGCAGTGCTAGAGAACCAGGGGCCGCCTATGGCTACACCTTC.